This TCR beta chain was sequenced in a study of OX40 agonist ivuxolimab in advanced cancers. The length of the CDR3 is 13 residues. Germline loops: CDR1 MDHEN, CDR2 SYDVKM. Deletions cut 7 bases from V and 6 bases from J, with 14 bases between. Data came from immunoSEQ multiplex PCR; TCRdb stores just in-frame clones and leaves some out. The sample holds tens of thousands of clones; about nine tenths are singletons and the top ten take around 4.1%. The chain uses TRBV28 and TRBJ2-3; D ambiguous. The sequence derives from an adult with an advanced solid tumor such as melanoma, head and neck, liver or kidney cancer. The specimen was CD4+ or CD8+ T cells sorted from blood, collected in a trial of the OX40 agonist ivuxolimab. Written as DNA, the CDR3 is TGTGCCAGCAACTCCAAGGGTCGGGATACGCAGTATTTT. As protein: CASNSKGRDTQYF.